The 10 T cell receptor beta chains below all came from one sample that was sequenced in a study of T cell changes during pregnancy in multiple sclerosis. The assay was immunoSEQ multiplex PCR, and TCRdb's table has in-frame clones only and misses some. This table has about 100,000 clones, 90% to 95% appearing once. The starting material was peripheral blood, obtained before pregnancy. These receptors all stem from a female donor with multiple sclerosis, enrolled in a pregnancy study.

V and J are TRBV7-2 and TRBJ1-3; the D gene is possibly TRBD1 (6 bases). Per germline, CDR1 SGHTA and CDR2 FQGNSA. V was cut by 5 bases and J by 0 bases, with 14 bases left in between. The CDR3 spans 16 residues. CDR3 region: CASSRGTGNSGNTIYF. The CDR3 coding sequence is TGTGCCAGCAGCAGGGGGACGGGTAACTCTGGAAACACCATATATTTT.

V and J are TRBV18 and TRBJ2-1, with 7 bases aligning to TRBD1. Germline lookup yields CDR1 KGHSH and CDR2 LQKENI. With 3 bases clipped from V and 0 bases from J, the junction kept 5 bases outside the gene matches. This CDR3 spans 16 amino acids. This chain's CDR3 is CASSPWTGGSYNEQFF. The CDR3 DNA follows: TGTGCCAGCTCACCCTGGACAGGAGGCTCCTACAATGAGCAGTTCTTC.

The V and J genes are TRBV2 and TRBJ2-7, with a possible D match to TRBD1 (6 bases). V shed 7 bases and J shed 0 bases, with 10 bases lying between them. The germline V gene has CDR1 SNHLY and CDR2 FYNNEI. CDR3 length equals 13 residues. CDR3 in amino acids: CASNRDTSYEQYF. The CDR3 nucleotides read TGTGCCAGCAATAGGGACACCTCCTACGAGCAGTACTTC.

This clone has more than one count but fewer than ten. The chain couples TRBV19 to TRBJ2-7; 8 positions agree with TRBD1. CDR3 length: 14 amino acids. The V segment lost 6 bases and the J segment 2 bases; nucleotides outside the gene matches: 6. Germline assignment: CDR1 LNHDA and CDR2 SQIVND (reference sequence). CDR3 loop: CASSLTGVTYEQYF. The CDR3 coding sequence is TGTGCCAGTAGCTTGACAGGGGTAACCTACGAGCAGTACTTC.

The chain joins TRBV7-9 to TRBJ1-2, with 8 bases matching TRBD1. The CDR3 runs 13 residues. Germline CDR1 is SEHNR and CDR2 is FQNEAQ (reference sequence). J lost 3 bases, V lost 6 bases, and 3 bases had no gene match. Written as DNA, the CDR3 is TGTGCCAGCAGAACAGGGGGGGACTATGGCTACACCTTC. The encoded protein is CASRTGGDYGYTF.

The chain joins TRBV6-5 to TRBJ2-7, with TRBD1 matching 8 bases. Germline V lookup: CDR1 MNHEY, CDR2 SVGAGI. Trimming removed 4 bases from V and 6 bases from J; junction bases left unmatched: 11. The CDR3 spans 15 residues. The CDR3 reads CASSFQSTGGGEQYF. The DNA for the CDR3 is TGTGCCAGCAGTTTCCAATCTACAGGGGGAGGCGAGCAGTACTTC.

This clone was observed a single time. V is TRBV28 and J is TRBJ2-5; 7 bases match TRBD1. The CDR3 is 13 residues long. The V and J ends lost 6 bases and 5 bases, in that order; junction bases with no gene match: 6. Per germline, CDR1 MDHEN and CDR2 SYDVKM. CDR3 coding DNA: TGTGCCAGCAGGCTAGGGGGCGGGGAGACCCAGTACTTC. This gives the protein CASRLGGGETQYF.

V usage is TRBV28 and J usage is TRBJ2-4, with 7 bases fitting TRBD1. Germline trimming cut 9 bases from V and 2 bases from J; bases unmatched to any gene: 10. CDR1 and CDR2 (germline): MDHEN, SYDVKM. The CDR3 spans 15 residues. The CDR3 loop is CASSVQGTTKNIQYF. The CDR3 DNA sequence: TGTGCCAGTTCCGTACAGGGGACCACCAAAAACATTCAGTACTTC.

V usage is TRBV5-4 and J usage is TRBJ2-7; D may be TRBD1 (6 bases). The V end was cut by 3 bases, the J end by 2 bases, with 12 bases between. Germline-derived CDR1 and CDR2 are SGHNT and YYREEE (reference sequence). CDR3 size: 14 residues. This CDR3 reads CASSSGVFPYEQYF. For the CDR3, the DNA is TGTGCCAGCAGCTCAGGGGTTTTCCCCTACGAGCAGTACTTC.

This clone came up once. This rearrangement joins TRBV27 to TRBJ2-7; 9 nucleotides line up with TRBD2. The junction had 5 bases not matched to a gene; V was cut back by 6 bases and J by 5 bases. Germline V lookup: CDR1 MNHEY, CDR2 SMNVEV (reference sequence). The CDR3 is made up of 13 amino acids. The CDR3 reads CASRGLAGDEQYF. In DNA form, the CDR3 reads TGTGCCAGCAGGGGACTAGCCGGCGACGAGCAGTACTTC.